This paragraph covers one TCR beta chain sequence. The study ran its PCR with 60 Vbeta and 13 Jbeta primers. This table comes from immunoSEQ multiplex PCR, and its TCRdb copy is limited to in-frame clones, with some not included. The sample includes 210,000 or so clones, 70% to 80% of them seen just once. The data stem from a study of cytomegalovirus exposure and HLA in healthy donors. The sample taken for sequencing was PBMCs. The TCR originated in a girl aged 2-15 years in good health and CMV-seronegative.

CDR3 in amino acids: CASSLGLDQPQHF. CDR3 DNA: TGCGCCAGCAGCTTGGGGTTAGATCAGCCCCAGCATTTT. The chain recombines TRBV5-1 with TRBJ1-5; D ambiguous. The V gene lost 0 bases and the J gene lost 5 bases, with 6 bases spanning the gap. Per germline, CDR1 SGHRS and CDR2 YFSETQ. The CDR3 spans 13 residues.